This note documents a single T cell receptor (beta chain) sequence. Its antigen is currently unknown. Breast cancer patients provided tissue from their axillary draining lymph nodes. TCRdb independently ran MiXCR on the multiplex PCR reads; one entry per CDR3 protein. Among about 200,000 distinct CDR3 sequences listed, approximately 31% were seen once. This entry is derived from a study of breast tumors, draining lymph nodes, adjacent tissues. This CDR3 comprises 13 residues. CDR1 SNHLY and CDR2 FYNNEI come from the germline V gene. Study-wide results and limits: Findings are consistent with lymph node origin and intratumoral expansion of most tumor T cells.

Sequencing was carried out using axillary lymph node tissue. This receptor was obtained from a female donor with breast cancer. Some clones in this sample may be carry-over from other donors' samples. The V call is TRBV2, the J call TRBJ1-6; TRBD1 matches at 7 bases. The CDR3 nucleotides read TGTGCTAGAGAGCCAGGGGGTAATTCACCCCTCCACTTT. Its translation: CAREPGGNSPLHF.